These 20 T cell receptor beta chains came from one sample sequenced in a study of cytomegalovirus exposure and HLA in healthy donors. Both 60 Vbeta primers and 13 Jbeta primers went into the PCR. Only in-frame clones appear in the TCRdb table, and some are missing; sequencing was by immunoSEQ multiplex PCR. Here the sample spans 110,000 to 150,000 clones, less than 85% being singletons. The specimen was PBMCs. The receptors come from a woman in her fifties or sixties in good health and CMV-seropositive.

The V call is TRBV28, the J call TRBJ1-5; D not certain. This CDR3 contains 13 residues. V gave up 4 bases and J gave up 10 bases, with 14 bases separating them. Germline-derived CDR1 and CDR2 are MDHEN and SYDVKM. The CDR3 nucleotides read TGTGCCAGCAGTTCCGCCTCCGGGGAACCCCAGCATTTT. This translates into CASSSASGEPQHF.

CDR3 nucleotides: TGCGCCAGCAGTTTGCAGGGACAGGACAATGAGCAGTTCTTC. It codes for CASSLQGQDNEQFF. V gene TRBV5-1 combines with J gene TRBJ2-1, with TRBD1 identical over 8 bases. The CDR3 is 14 amino acids. V trimming: 5 bases; J trimming: 5 bases; junction bases outside the gene matches: 6. Germline V gives CDR1 SGHRS, CDR2 YFSETQ. Full variable domain (missing parts from reference TRBV5-1 and TRBJ2-1): KAGVTQTPRYLIKTRGQQVTLSCSPISGHRSVSWYQQTPGQGLQFLFEYFSETQRNKGNFPGRFSGRQFSNSRSEMNVSTLELGDSALYLCASSLQGQDNEQFFGPGTRLTVL.

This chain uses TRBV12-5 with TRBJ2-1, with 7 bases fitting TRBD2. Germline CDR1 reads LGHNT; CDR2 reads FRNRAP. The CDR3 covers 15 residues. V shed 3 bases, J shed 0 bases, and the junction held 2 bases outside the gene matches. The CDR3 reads CASGLTSASYNEQFF. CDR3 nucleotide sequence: TGTGCTAGTGGTTTAACTAGCGCCTCCTACAATGAGCAGTTCTTC.

The CDR3 nucleotides read TGTGCCAGCAGTCCGTCGGGGGGCGCAGGCACTGAAGCTTTCTTT. It is translated as CASSPSGGAGTEAFF. The chain couples TRBV28 to TRBJ1-1; D might be TRBD1 (6 bases). Between the trimmed V and J ends, which lost 5 bases and 4 bases, there was a span of 17 bases. The germline V gene has CDR1 MDHEN and CDR2 SYDVKM. CDR3 length: 15 amino acids.

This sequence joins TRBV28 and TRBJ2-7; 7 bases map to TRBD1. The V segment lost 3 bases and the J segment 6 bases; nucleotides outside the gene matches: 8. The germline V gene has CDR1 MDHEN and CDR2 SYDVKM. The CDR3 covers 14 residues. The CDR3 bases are TGTGCCAGCAGTTTGGGCAGGGGGTCGACCGAGCAGTACTTC. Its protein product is CASSLGRGSTEQYF. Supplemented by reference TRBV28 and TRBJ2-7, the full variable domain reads DVKVTQSSRYLVKRTGEKVFLECVQDMDHENMFWYRQDPGLGLRLIYFSYDVKMKEKGDIPEGYSVSREKKERFSLILESASTNQTSMYLCASSLGRGSTEQYFGPGTRLTVT.

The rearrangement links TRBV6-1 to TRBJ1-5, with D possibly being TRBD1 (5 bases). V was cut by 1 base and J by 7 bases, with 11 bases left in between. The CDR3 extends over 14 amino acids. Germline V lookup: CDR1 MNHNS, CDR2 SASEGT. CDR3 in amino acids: CASSEERGRQPQHF. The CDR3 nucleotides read TGTGCCAGCAGTGAAGAAAGGGGCAGGCAGCCCCAGCATTTT.

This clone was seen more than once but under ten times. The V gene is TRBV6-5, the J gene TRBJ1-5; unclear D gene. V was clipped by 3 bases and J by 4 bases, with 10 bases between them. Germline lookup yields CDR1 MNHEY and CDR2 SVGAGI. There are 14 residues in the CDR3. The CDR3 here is CASSYQTGNQPQHF. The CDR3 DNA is TGTGCCAGCAGTTATCAGACCGGGAATCAGCCCCAGCATTTT.

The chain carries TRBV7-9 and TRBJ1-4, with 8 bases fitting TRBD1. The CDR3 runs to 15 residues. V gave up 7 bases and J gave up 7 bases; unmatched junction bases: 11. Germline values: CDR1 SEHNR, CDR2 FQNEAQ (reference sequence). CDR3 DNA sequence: TGTGCCAGCACTCCAGGACAGGGTGAAAGTGAAAAACTGTTTTTT. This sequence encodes CASTPGQGESEKLFF.

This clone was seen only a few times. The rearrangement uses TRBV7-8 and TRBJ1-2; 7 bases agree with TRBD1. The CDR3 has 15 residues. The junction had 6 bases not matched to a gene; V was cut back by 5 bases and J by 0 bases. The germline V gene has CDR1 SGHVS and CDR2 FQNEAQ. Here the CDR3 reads CASSPRDRANYGYTF. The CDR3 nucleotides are TGTGCCAGCAGCCCCAGGGACAGAGCTAACTATGGCTACACCTTC.

DNA of the CDR3: TGTGCCAGCGTCAGAGCGGGAGTATGGTCAGATACGCAGTATTTT. It translates to CASVRAGVWSDTQYF. The chain uses TRBV6-5 and TRBJ2-3, with 8 bases matching TRBD2. Trimming took 8 bases from V and 4 from J; bases not matched to a gene: 11. Germline assignment: CDR1 MNHEY and CDR2 SVGAGI. The CDR3 contains 15 residues.

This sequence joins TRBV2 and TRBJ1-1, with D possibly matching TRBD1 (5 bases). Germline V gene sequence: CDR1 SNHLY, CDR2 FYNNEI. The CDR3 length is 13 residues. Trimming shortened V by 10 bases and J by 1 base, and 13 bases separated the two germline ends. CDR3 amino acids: CATSRGGNTEAFF. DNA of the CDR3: TGTGCCACCTCGAGGGGAGGGAACACTGAAGCTTTCTTT.

CDR3 DNA sequence: TGTGCCAGCAGTCGTGGGGGCAGAAGCACAGATACGCAGTATTTT. Translation gives CASSRGGRSTDTQYF. V gene TRBV27 combines with J gene TRBJ2-3; a weak D match, TRBD1 (6 bases). Trimming stripped 5 bases from V and 0 bases from J, with 12 bases between. The CDR3 consists of 15 residues. The germline CDR1 and CDR2 sequences are MNHEY and SMNVEV (reference sequence).

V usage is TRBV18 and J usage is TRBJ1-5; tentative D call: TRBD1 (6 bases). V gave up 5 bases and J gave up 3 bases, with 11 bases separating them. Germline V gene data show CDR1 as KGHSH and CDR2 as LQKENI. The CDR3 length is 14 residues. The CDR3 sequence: CASSFSGDNQPQHF. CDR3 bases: TGTGCCAGCTCATTCTCAGGGGACAATCAGCCCCAGCATTTT. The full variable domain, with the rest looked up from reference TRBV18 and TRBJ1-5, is NAGVMQNPRHLVRRRGQEARLRCSPMKGHSHVYWYRQLPEEGLKFMVYLQKENIIDESGMPKERFSAEFPKEGPSILRIQQVVRGDSAAYFCASSFSGDNQPQHFGDGTRLSIL.

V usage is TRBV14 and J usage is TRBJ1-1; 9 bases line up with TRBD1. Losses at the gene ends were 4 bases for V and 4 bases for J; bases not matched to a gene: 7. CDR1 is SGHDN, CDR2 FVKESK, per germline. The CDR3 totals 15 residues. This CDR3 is CASSPLTGGGTEAFF. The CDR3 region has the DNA TGTGCCAGCAGCCCTCTGACAGGGGGAGGCACTGAAGCTTTCTTT.

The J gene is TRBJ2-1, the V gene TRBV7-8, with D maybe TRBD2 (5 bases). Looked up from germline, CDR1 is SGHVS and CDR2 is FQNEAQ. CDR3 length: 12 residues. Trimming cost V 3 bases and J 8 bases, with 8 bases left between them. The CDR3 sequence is CASSFMGDEQFF. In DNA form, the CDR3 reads TGTGCCAGCAGCTTTATGGGAGATGAGCAGTTCTTC.

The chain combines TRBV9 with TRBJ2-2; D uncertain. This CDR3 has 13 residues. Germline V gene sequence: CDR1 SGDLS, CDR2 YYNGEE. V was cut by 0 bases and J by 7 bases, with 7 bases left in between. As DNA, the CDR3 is TGTGCCAGCAGCGTAGGAGCTAGCGGGGAGCTGTTTTTT. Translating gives CASSVGASGELFF.

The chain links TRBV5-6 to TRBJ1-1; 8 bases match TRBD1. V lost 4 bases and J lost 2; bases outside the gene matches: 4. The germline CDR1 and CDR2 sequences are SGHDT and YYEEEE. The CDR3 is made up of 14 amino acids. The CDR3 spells CASSLGQANTEAFF. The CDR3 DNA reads TGTGCCAGCAGCCTGGGACAGGCTAACACTGAAGCTTTCTTT.

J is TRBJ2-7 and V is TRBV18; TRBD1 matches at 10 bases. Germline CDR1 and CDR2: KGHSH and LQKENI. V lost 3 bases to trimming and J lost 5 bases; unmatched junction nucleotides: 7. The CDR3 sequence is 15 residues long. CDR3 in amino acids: CASSPTGGLLDEQYF. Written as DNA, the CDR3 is TGTGCCAGCTCACCGACAGGGGGCCTTCTCGACGAGCAGTACTTC.

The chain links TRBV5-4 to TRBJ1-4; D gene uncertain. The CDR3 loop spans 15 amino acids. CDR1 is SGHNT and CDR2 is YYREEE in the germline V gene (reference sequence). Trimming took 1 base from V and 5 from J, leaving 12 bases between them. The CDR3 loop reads CASSLNLGGNEKLFF. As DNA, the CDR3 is TGTGCCAGCAGCTTGAATCTGGGAGGGAATGAAAAACTGTTTTTT. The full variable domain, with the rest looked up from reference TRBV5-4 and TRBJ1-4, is ETGVTQSPTHLIKTRGQQVTLRCSSQSGHNTVSWYQQALGQGPQFIFQYYREEENGRGNFPPRFSGLQFPNYSSELNVNALELDDSALYLCASSLNLGGNEKLFFGSGTQLSVL.

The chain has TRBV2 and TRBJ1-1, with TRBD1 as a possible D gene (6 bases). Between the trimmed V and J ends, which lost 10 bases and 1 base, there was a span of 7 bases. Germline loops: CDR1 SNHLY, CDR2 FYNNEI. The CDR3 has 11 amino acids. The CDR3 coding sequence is TGTGCCACACAGGGGAACACTGAAGCTTTCTTT. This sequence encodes CATQGNTEAFF. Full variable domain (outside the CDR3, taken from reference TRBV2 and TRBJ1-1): EPEVTQTPSHQVTQMGQEVILRCVPISNHLYFYWYRQILGQKVEFLVSFYNNEISEKSEIFDDQFSVERPDGSNFTLKIRSTKLEDSAMYFCATQGNTEAFFGQGTRLTVV.